This T cell receptor (beta chain) was retrieved from a study of human T cells and chemical hapten exposure. Looking at the study overall: Patches that contained 0.01% DPC were applied to the upper back and read at 6 days.

General study findings and limits: Once DPC sensitization occurred, TCRs above 1 in 1000 frequency showed no change.

The sample holds a few counts of this clonotype. Its target is not known. As for time point: patch test 2, 6 weeks after DPC sensitization. Regarding treatment: therapeutic diphenylcyclopropenone sensitization with weekly scalp DPC. Total RNA was extracted from unfractionated whole blood. Germline CDR1 and CDR2: SGHVS and FQNEAQ. This CDR3 region has 16 residues. Trimming removed 8 bases at V and 6 bases at J, with 22 bases between. TCRdb reprocessed the RACE reads via MiXCR and lists one record per CDR3 protein. The sample holds about 100,000 distinct CDR3 sequences, 9.5% to 12% seen once. This clonotype was sampled from a woman between 40 and 55 years old with alopecia areata. Some clones in this sample may be carry-over from other donors' samples. The sequenced sample was whole blood, obtained in connection with sensitization to the hapten diphenylcyclopropenone (DPC). V and J are TRBV7-8 and TRBJ2-2, with D tentatively TRBD2 (5 bases). The CDR3 DNA reads as TGTGCCAGCCCTAGCCGGGCAACCTCGTCGCCCGGGGAGCTGTTTTTT. Protein: CASPSRATSSPGELFF.